The 8 T cell receptor beta chains reported below all come from one sample, sequenced in a study of cytomegalovirus exposure and HLA in healthy donors. 13 Jbeta primers and 60 Vbeta primers were used for the PCR. Assay: immunoSEQ multiplex PCR; the TCRdb copy retains only in-frame clones and omits some. The table shows approximately 180,000 clones, with 9.5% to 15% occurring only once. Sequencing was performed on PBMCs. The receptor set was obtained from a man between 50 and 59 years old in good health and CMV-seropositive.

The chain has TRBV5-5 and TRBJ1-1, with 10 bases fitting TRBD1. CDR3 length: 15 residues. J was trimmed by 11 bases and V by 4 bases; bases with no gene match: 14. CDR1 is SGHKS and CDR2 is YYEKEE in the germline V gene (reference sequence). This chain's CDR3 is CASSRPGTGVASAFF. In nucleotides, the CDR3 is TGTGCCAGCAGCCGACCCGGGACAGGGGTAGCGTCGGCTTTCTTT.

The sample holds a few counts of this clone. V is TRBV5-6 and J is TRBJ1-1, with a tentative D call TRBD1 (6 bases). CDR3 length equals 15 residues. V was clipped by 4 bases and J by 10 bases, with 23 bases between them. Germline lookup yields CDR1 SGHDT and CDR2 YYEEEE. The CDR3 loop is CASSGRGGHSLGAFF. CDR3 DNA: TGTGCCAGCAGCGGCCGGGGGGGCCACTCCTTAGGAGCTTTCTTT.

This clone was observed a few times. This chain uses TRBV7-9 with TRBJ1-2, with a possible D match to TRBD1 (5 bases). The CDR3 totals 12 residues. Germline values: CDR1 SEHNR, CDR2 FQNEAQ (reference sequence). With 3 bases removed from V and 6 bases from J, the gap between germline ends came to 8 bases. The CDR3 DNA reads as TGTGCCAGCAGCTTCCGGGGGGATGGCTACACCTTC. Translating gives CASSFRGDGYTF.

The chain employs TRBV6-1 and TRBJ2-2, with a weak D call TRBD2 (5 bases). CDR1 MNHNS and CDR2 SASEGT come from the germline V gene. V lost 6 bases to trimming and J lost 6 bases, with 14 bases between them. This CDR3 has 14 amino acids. The CDR3 here is CASRIASSAGELFF. DNA for the CDR3: TGTGCCAGCAGGATAGCGAGTTCCGCCGGGGAGCTGTTTTTT.

This clone appeared a few times. The V and J genes are TRBV27 and TRBJ2-5; 10 bases are a match to TRBD2. Germline V gene sequence: CDR1 MNHEY, CDR2 SMNVEV (reference sequence). The CDR3 covers 13 residues. With 7 bases clipped from V and 5 bases from J, the junction kept 4 bases outside the gene matches. CDR3 DNA: TGTGCCAGCACCGATAGCGGGAGGGAGACCCAGTACTTC. Residues: CASTDSGRETQYF.

In this sample, this clone turned up a few times. This sequence joins TRBV7-9 and TRBJ1-3, with D maybe TRBD1 (6 bases). Trimming took 5 bases from V and 3 from J, leaving 11 bases between them. The CDR3 is 14 amino acids. CDR1 SEHNR and CDR2 FQNEAQ come from the germline V gene (reference sequence). The CDR3 spells CASSPRQDGNTIYF. The CDR3 DNA follows: TGTGCCAGCAGCCCCCGACAGGATGGAAACACCATATATTTT.

The V gene is TRBV6-1, the J gene TRBJ1-2, with TRBD1 identical over 7 bases. This CDR3 has 14 amino acids. Trimming at V came to 4 bases and at J to 6 bases, leaving 8 bases not matched to a gene. Germline CDR1 is MNHNS and CDR2 is SASEGT. DNA for the CDR3: TGTGCCAGCAGTGGGCTGAAAGGGGGCGATGGCTACACCTTC. It specifies CASSGLKGGDGYTF.

J is TRBJ1-4 and V is TRBV7-8, with TRBD1 as a possible D gene (6 bases). With 2 bases removed from V and 3 bases from J, the gap between germline ends came to 13 bases. Germline V gene sequence: CDR1 SGHVS, CDR2 FQNEAQ. The CDR3 has 16 residues. The CDR3 loop reads CASSLLPGQSNEKLFF. CDR3 nucleotides: TGTGCCAGCAGCTTACTCCCAGGACAGTCTAATGAAAAACTGTTTTTT.